This T cell receptor (beta chain) emerged from a study of cytomegalovirus exposure and HLA in healthy donors. Study-level information: When roughly 420 donors were genotyped, over 80% of them were found to fall in the Caucasian-associated ancestry cluster.

V lost 1 base and J 0 bases, leaving 9 bases between the germline ends. Germline CDR1 LNHDA, CDR2 SQIVND (reference sequence). The CDR3 spans 15 residues. This clone came up once. Its specificity is not known. General study points: Indistinguishability led to the exclusion of some V segments, TRBV6-2 and TRBV6-3 included.

Both 60 Vbeta primers and 13 Jbeta primers went into the PCR. TCRdb's copy holds only in-frame clones and misses some; the assay was immunoSEQ multiplex PCR. This sample yields 210,000 or so clones, of which approximately 83% are seen a single time; 0.71% belongs to the top ten. The TCR was taken from a boy between 2 and 10 years old in good health and CMV-seronegative. The sequencing input was PBMCs. The V call is TRBV19, the J call TRBJ1-1, with D unclear. CDR3 nucleotides: TGTGCCAGTAGTATAGGCTGGGCTTTGAACACTGAAGCTTTCTTT. Protein sequence: CASSIGWALNTEAFF.